This paragraph reports one T cell receptor beta chain. These data come from a study of CD8 T cells in Susac syndrome. TCR beta sequences were obtained from blood CD8+ and CD4+ T cells. Reverse transcription of about 0.45 to 1 ug RNA was performed with random hexamers. A multiplex approach, immunoSEQ multiplex PCR, amplified TCR beta CDR3 across 54 Vbeta and 13 Jbeta. TCRdb re-called the immunoSEQ multiplex PCR reads through MiXCR, storing one row per CDR3 protein. Of roughly 130,000 distinct CDR3 sequences listed, about 95% are singletons. Specimen: CD4+ T cells from PBMCs. The receptor comes from a human donor with multiple sclerosis.

The DNA of the CDR3 is TGTGCCAGCACCACGCTTTTCGAGACCCAGTACTTC. It translates to CASTTLFETQYF. This sequence joins TRBV2 and TRBJ2-5; unclear D gene. Per the germline V gene, CDR1 is SNHLY and CDR2 is FYNNEI. V dropped 7 bases and J dropped 5 bases, with 11 bases sitting between them. CDR3 length: 12 amino acids.